Included here is one T cell receptor (beta chain) sequence, with context. The target of this receptor is not known. There are no base qualities to consult, and no much larger clone falls within one base. CDR1 is given as MRHNA and CDR2 as SNTAGT, both from the germline V gene. Cut back by 5 bases and 0 bases, the V and J ends lie 8 bases apart. Its CDR3 holds 15 amino acids, cysteine through phenylalanine. Only the CDR3 region is kept as DNA, spanning 45 bases read in frame from base 1. Participants in the prospective study were enrolled through a virtual design, were aged about 18 to 90 years, and lived in roughly 24 United States geographic areas. To assign participants to cohorts, the prospective study relied on clinical history that participants themselves reported in a screening survey and a study questionnaire. For ImmuneRACE Cohort 3, a participant was defined as recovered based on two consecutive negative NP/OP PCR tests, clearance by a healthcare professional, or resolution of symptoms. In the prospective study, mobile phlebotomists collected whole blood, serum and a nasopharyngeal or oropharyngeal swab from each participant. Participants in the prospective study had the option to provide additional blood draws and questionnaires over a roughly two-month period. Prospective study blood samples were shipped either frozen or at room temperature before DNA extraction.

This sample is part of a study of blood T cell repertoires in COVID-19 (TCRdb year 2020). About the study as a whole: Samples covering the acute and convalescent phases of COVID-19 were provided by collaborators in the United States, Italy and Spain. Subjects who had been exposed to COVID-19, were actively infected with it, or had recovered from it provided the deeply sampled blood TCRbeta repertoires that made up the dataset. HLA class I and class II types, where available, came from metadata supplied by the sample provider rather than from assay-based typing. The samples were drawn from the first 160 participants of the ongoing ImmuneRACE study and from roughly 1,300 subjects provided by 6 global collaborators. The material from the prospective study consisted of cDNA or gDNA derived from T cells, B-cell-depleted T cells, or PBMCs. The repertoires were made available in a free public database intended to serve as a resource for research on the immune response to SARS-CoV-2. A de-identified subject ID, COVID-19 status, age in years and sex were almost always included in the sample metadata. Broad study findings and their caveats: Clinical and demographic metadata were provided uncurated, with the amount varying by source and participant.

TCRbeta CDR3 regions were amplified from genomic DNA by means of the immunoSEQ Assay, a bias-controlled multiplex PCR. As for how the authors treated the data: The number of nucleated cells in each sample was estimated from the amplification of reference gene primers within the assay. Sequence reads were collapsed and filtered to measure the absolute abundance of every unique TCRbeta CDR3 rearrangement. Productive Simpson clonality was computed per sample as the square root of Simpson's diversity index over productive rearrangements. The immuneACCESS repertoire file appears here via TCRdb, limited to in-frame rearrangements. These files lack a portion of the clones; in checked studies, under half of the deficit traces to unresolved V genes, and the cause of the others is not known. The DNA gave D and trimming, while V, J and clone size come from that table. The sample yields roughly 270,000 clones; around 85% were counted once. The ten largest make up about 2.5% of the sample.

This clonotype was obtained from a woman aged 45-65 years who had recovered from COVID-19. Sequenced: PBMCs or T cells enriched from blood (not recorded which). The chain employs TRBV6-4 and TRBJ2-6, with the D gene not clear enough to name. Here the CDR3 is given as CASSPTDSGANVLTF. The DNA reads as follows: TGTGCCAGCAGTCCCACTGACTCTGGGGCCAACGTCCTGACTTTC.